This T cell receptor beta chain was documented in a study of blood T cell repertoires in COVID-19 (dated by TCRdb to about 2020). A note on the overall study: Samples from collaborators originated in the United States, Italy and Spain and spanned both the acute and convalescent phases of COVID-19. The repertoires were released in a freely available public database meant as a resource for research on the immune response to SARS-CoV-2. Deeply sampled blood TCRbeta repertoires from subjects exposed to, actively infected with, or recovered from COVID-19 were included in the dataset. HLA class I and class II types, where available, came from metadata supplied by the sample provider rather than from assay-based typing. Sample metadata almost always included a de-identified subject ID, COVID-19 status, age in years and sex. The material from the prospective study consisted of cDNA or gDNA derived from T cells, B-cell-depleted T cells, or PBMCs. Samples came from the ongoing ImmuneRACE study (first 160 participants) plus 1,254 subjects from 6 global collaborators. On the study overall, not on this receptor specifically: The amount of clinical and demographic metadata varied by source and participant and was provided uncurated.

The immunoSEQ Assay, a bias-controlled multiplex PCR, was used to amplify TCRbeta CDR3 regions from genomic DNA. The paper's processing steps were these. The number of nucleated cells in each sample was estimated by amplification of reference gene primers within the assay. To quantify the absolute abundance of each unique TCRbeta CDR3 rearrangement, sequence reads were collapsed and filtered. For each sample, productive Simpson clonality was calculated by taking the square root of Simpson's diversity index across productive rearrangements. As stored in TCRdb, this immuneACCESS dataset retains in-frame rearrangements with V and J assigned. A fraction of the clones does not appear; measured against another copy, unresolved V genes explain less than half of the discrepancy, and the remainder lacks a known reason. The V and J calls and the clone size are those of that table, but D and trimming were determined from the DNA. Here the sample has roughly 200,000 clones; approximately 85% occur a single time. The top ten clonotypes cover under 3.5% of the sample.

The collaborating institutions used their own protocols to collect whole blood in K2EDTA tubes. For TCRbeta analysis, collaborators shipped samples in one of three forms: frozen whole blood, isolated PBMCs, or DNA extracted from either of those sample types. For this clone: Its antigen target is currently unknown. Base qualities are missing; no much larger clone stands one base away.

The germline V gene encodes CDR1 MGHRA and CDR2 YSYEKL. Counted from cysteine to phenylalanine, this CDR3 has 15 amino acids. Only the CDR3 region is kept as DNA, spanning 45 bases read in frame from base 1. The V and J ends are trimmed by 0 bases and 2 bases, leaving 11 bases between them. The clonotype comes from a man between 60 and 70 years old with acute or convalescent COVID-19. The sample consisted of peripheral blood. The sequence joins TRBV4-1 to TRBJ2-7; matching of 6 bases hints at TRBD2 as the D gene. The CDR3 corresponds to CASSQDRDWPYEQYF. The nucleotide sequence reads TGCGCCAGCAGCCAAGATCGGGACTGGCCCTACGAGCAGTACTTC.